One and the same sample provided the 30 T cell receptor beta chains below, sequenced in a study of blood T cell repertoires in COVID-19. Clones were read by immunoSEQ multiplex PCR, and TCRdb kept only the in-frame ones, dropping some. The data hold 200,000 to 300,000 clones, with about four fifths observed a single time. Sequenced: peripheral blood. The receptor set was obtained from a woman older than 75 with COVID-19, enrolled during active disease.

This rearrangement joins TRBV28 to TRBJ1-3; TRBD1 is a possible D gene (6 bases). Trimming left V 3 bases short and J 1 base short, with 13 bases between. CDR1 and CDR2 (germline): MDHEN, SYDVKM. This CDR3 contains 16 residues. CDR3 DNA sequence: TGTGCCAGCAGTTTCGCACAGGGCAGATCTGGAAACACCATATATTTT. Amino acids: CASSFAQGRSGNTIYF.

This rearrangement joins TRBV5-1 to TRBJ1-1; tentatively, D is TRBD1 (6 bases). V lost 4 bases to trimming and J lost 1 base, with 20 bases between them. The V gene's germline CDR1 is SGHRS and CDR2 YFSETQ. This CDR3 has 17 amino acids. The DNA for the CDR3 is TGCGCCAGCAGCCAAGGACGGGGGGCCATGGGGAACACTGAAGCTTTCTTT. This translates into CASSQGRGAMGNTEAFF.

The rearrangement uses TRBV4-1 and TRBJ1-3; TRBD1 matches at 10 bases. CDR1 and CDR2 (germline): MGHRA, YSYEKL. The CDR3 contains 16 residues. The ends lost 6 bases at V and 3 bases at J; junction bases unmatched: 8. CDR3 nucleotides: TGCGCCAGCAGGCGTGGGGGACAGGGGAATGGAAACACCATATATTTT. Its protein is CASRRGGQGNGNTIYF.

This clone showed up just a few times. V is TRBV12-3 or TRBV12-4 and J is TRBJ1-2; D is undetermined. V was cut by 2 bases and J by 8 bases, with 12 bases left in between. This CDR3 region has 13 residues. The CDR3 spells CASSLWAVEGYTF. CDR3 in DNA: TGTGCCAGCAGTTTATGGGCAGTCGAAGGCTACACCTTC.

The chain couples TRBV2 to TRBJ1-2, with 11 bases fitting TRBD1. The CDR3 runs 14 residues. The germline V gene has CDR1 SNHLY and CDR2 FYNNEI. V shed 9 bases and J 4 bases; nucleotides not matched to a gene: 7. CDR3 loop: CASTGTGGSYGYTF. The CDR3 DNA follows: TGTGCCAGTACCGGGACAGGGGGGAGCTATGGCTACACCTTC.

This clone has a handful of counts. The chain is built from TRBV7-2 and TRBJ2-7; weak D call: TRBD2 (6 bases). Germline V CDR1 and CDR2: SGHTA, FQGNSA. The CDR3 extends over 14 amino acids. Trimming removed 4 bases from V and 5 bases from J, with 15 bases in between. DNA of the CDR3: TGTGCCAGCAGCTCCTCCCGGGGGAACCACGAGCAGTACTTC. Translated, it gives CASSSSRGNHEQYF.

The chain couples TRBV6-4 to TRBJ2-3, with D perhaps matching TRBD2 (5 bases). Germline values: CDR1 MRHNA, CDR2 SNTAGT. There are 14 residues in the CDR3. V shed 4 bases and J shed 1 base, with 9 bases lying between them. CDR3 amino acids: CASSVLGGTDTQYF. CDR3 bases: TGTGCCAGCAGTGTCCTCGGGGGCACAGATACGCAGTATTTT.

The rearrangement joins TRBV18 to TRBJ2-3, with D maybe TRBD1 (6 bases). CDR1 is KGHSH, CDR2 LQKENI, per germline. The CDR3 loop spans 14 amino acids. With 6 bases removed from V and 3 bases from J, the gap between germline ends came to 13 bases. The CDR3 DNA is TGTGCCAGCTCGCCCCGGACAGAGACAGATACGCAGTATTTT. It specifies CASSPRTETDTQYF. Filled out from reference TRBV18 and TRBJ2-3, the complete variable domain reads NAGVMQNPRHLVRRRGQEARLRCSPMKGHSHVYWYRQLPEEGLKFMVYLQKENIIDESGMPKERFSAEFPKEGPSILRIQQVVRGDSAAYFCASSPRTETDTQYFGPGTRLTVL.

J is TRBJ2-7 and V is TRBV28; weak D call: TRBD1 (6 bases). Looked up from germline, CDR1 is MDHEN and CDR2 is SYDVKM. Trimming stripped 5 bases from V and 3 bases from J, with 20 bases between. CDR3 size: 16 residues. The CDR3: CASSPTTGTINYEQYF. In DNA form, the CDR3 reads TGTGCCAGCAGTCCCACAACCGGGACAATTAACTACGAGCAGTACTTC.

To note about this clone: The same CDR3 also results from other DNA sequences found in this sample. The chain carries TRBV5-1 and TRBJ2-7; a possible D gene is TRBD1 (6 bases). The germline V and J ends were trimmed by 0 bases and 4 bases, with 8 bases remaining between them. The CDR3 runs to 13 residues. The germline gives CDR1 SGHRS, CDR2 YFSETQ. CDR3 region: CASSLAGVYEQYF. CDR3 bases: TGCGCCAGCAGCTTGGCAGGGGTTTACGAGCAGTACTTC. Variable domain in full (rest from reference TRBV5-1 and TRBJ2-7): KAGVTQTPRYLIKTRGQQVTLSCSPISGHRSVSWYQQTPGQGLQFLFEYFSETQRNKGNFPGRFSGRQFSNSRSEMNVSTLELGDSALYLCASSLAGVYEQYFGPGTRLTVT.

The rearrangement links TRBV5-1 to TRBJ1-2; 8 bases align to TRBD1. From germline, CDR1 is SGHRS and CDR2 YFSETQ. This CDR3 has 14 residues. J was trimmed by 4 bases and V by 6 bases; bases with no gene match: 8. The DNA of the CDR3 is TGCGCCAGCAACGATCCCGGACAGGGCTATGGCTACACCTTC. Protein product: CASNDPGQGYGYTF. Variable domain in full (rest from reference TRBV5-1 and TRBJ1-2): KAGVTQTPRYLIKTRGQQVTLSCSPISGHRSVSWYQQTPGQGLQFLFEYFSETQRNKGNFPGRFSGRQFSNSRSEMNVSTLELGDSALYLCASNDPGQGYGYTFGSGTRLTVV.

This chain connects TRBV19 to TRBJ2-1, with D possibly TRBD1 on 5 matching bases. The CDR3 extends over 16 amino acids. Trimming cost V 3 bases and J 3 bases, with 15 bases left between them. Germline assignment: CDR1 LNHDA and CDR2 SQIVND (reference sequence). CDR3 DNA: TGTGCCAGTAGTATTGGCCCCCCAGGGATCTACAATGAGCAGTTCTTC. It encodes CASSIGPPGIYNEQFF.

V is TRBV6-2 or TRBV6-3 and J is TRBJ2-3; 7 bases agree with TRBD2. Germline loops: CDR1 MNHEY, CDR2 SVGEGT. The CDR3 runs 15 residues. V dropped 2 bases and J dropped 0; count of bases not matched to a gene: 2. The CDR3 region has the DNA TGTGCCAGCAGTTACATAGCGGGTAGCACAGATACGCAGTATTTT. Translating gives CASSYIAGSTDTQYF.

This clone has just one count. The chain carries TRBV6-6 and TRBJ1-2; D gene ambiguous. Trimming pared 7 bases from V and 7 bases from J, leaving 16 bases between. This CDR3 contains 13 residues. Germline values: CDR1 MNHNY, CDR2 SVGAGI (reference sequence). CDR3 DNA: TGTGCCAGCACCCCAGGCCACCAAAGTGGCTACACCTTC. It encodes CASTPGHQSGYTF.

The chain uses TRBV7-3 and TRBJ1-2, with 8 bases aligning to TRBD1. The CDR3 is 17 residues long. CDR1 is SGHTA, CDR2 FQGTGA, per germline. The trim removed 3 bases at V and 4 bases at J, leaving 13 bases unmatched. The DNA of the CDR3 is TGTGCCAGCAGCTTGACGGTTCTGACAGGGGAGCTCTATGGCTACACCTTC. Its translation is CASSLTVLTGELYGYTF.

The chain is built from TRBV20-1 and TRBJ1-1; TRBD1 matches 7 bases. V shed 3 bases and J 7 bases; nucleotides not matched to a gene: 5. Germline V gene lookup returns CDR1 DFQATT and CDR2 SNEGSKA (reference sequence). The CDR3 covers 12 residues. The CDR3, as DNA: TGCAGTGCTAGTGACAGGGCAGTTGAAGCTTTCTTT. Amino acids: CSASDRAVEAFF.

The gene calls are TRBV3-1 (or the pseudogene TRBV3-2) and TRBJ1-6; a possible D gene is TRBD1 (5 bases). The germline V gene encodes CDR1 LGHDT and CDR2 YNNKEL (reference sequence). V lost 10 bases, J lost 11 bases, and 21 bases lay in between. The CDR3 covers 14 residues. The CDR3 here is CATGPGGVEAPLHF. For the CDR3, the DNA is TGTGCCACCGGCCCCGGGGGGGTGGAAGCACCCCTCCACTTT.

The chain is built from TRBV28 and TRBJ2-7; 12 bases map to TRBD2. Trimming took 6 bases from V and 0 from J; bases not matched to a gene: 6. Germline CDR1 reads MDHEN; CDR2 reads SYDVKM. This CDR3 contains 16 residues. The CDR3 loop reads CASRTSGRRSSYEQYF. CDR3 DNA: TGTGCCAGCAGAACTAGCGGGAGGAGGAGCTCCTACGAGCAGTACTTC. The full variable domain, in which reference TRBV28 and TRBJ2-7 provide the parts outside the CDR3, is DVKVTQSSRYLVKRTGEKVFLECVQDMDHENMFWYRQDPGLGLRLIYFSYDVKMKEKGDIPEGYSVSREKKERFSLILESASTNQTSMYLCASRTSGRRSSYEQYFGPGTRLTVT.

This chain connects TRBV7-9 to TRBJ2-4; 11 bases align to TRBD2. Germline CDR1 reads SEHNR; CDR2 reads FQNEAQ (reference sequence). V was clipped by 4 bases and J by 0 bases; unmatched bases: 8. The CDR3 covers 18 residues. DNA for the CDR3: TGTGCCAGCAGCTCAGCGGGACTAGCGGAACTAGCCAAAAACATTCAGTACTTC. Its protein is CASSSAGLAELAKNIQYF.

This chain connects TRBV5-1 to TRBJ1-2; D remains unclear. CDR1 is SGHRS, CDR2 YFSETQ, per germline. This CDR3 region has 14 residues. Trimming took 4 bases from V and 4 from J, leaving 14 bases between them. In nucleotides, the CDR3 is TGCGCCAGCAGCCCCAACAGCGGGCTCTATGGCTACACCTTC. This gives the protein CASSPNSGLYGYTF.

The V call is TRBV18, the J call TRBJ1-5; possibly TRBD1 for D (5 bases). Germline V gives CDR1 KGHSH, CDR2 LQKENI. The germline V and J ends were trimmed by 3 bases and 5 bases, with 14 bases remaining between them. There are 15 residues in the CDR3. Here the CDR3 DNA reads TGTGCCAGCTCACCCCAGGGAGGGAGGGATCAGCCCCAGCATTTT. The encoded protein is CASSPQGGRDQPQHF.

This clone showed up just once. The rearrangement joins TRBV28 to TRBJ2-7; the match to TRBD2 covers 9 bases. J was trimmed by 5 bases and V by 7 bases; bases with no gene match: 15. This CDR3 is built from 16 residues. Germline loops: CDR1 MDHEN, CDR2 SYDVKM. CDR3 in DNA: TGTGCCAGCACCATTTGGGGCGGGAGGGCCATCAACGAGCAGTACTTC. This gives the protein CASTIWGGRAINEQYF. The full variable domain, with the rest looked up from reference TRBV28 and TRBJ2-7, is DVKVTQSSRYLVKRTGEKVFLECVQDMDHENMFWYRQDPGLGLRLIYFSYDVKMKEKGDIPEGYSVSREKKERFSLILESASTNQTSMYLCASTIWGGRAINEQYFGPGTRLTVT.

The V and J genes are TRBV5-1 and TRBJ1-1; D gene uncertain. Trimming removed 4 bases from V and 4 bases from J, with 14 bases in between. The CDR3 length is 14 residues. CDR1 is SGHRS, CDR2 YFSETQ, per germline. The CDR3: CASSSTGSSTEAFF. In DNA, the CDR3 is TGCGCCAGCAGCAGTACCGGGTCTTCCACTGAAGCTTTCTTT.

This chain joins TRBV27 and TRBJ2-3; 8 bases are shared with TRBD2. The V gene end was trimmed by 2 bases and the J gene end by 4 bases; junction bases not matched to a gene: 5. The CDR3 spans 15 residues. Germline CDR1 MNHEY, CDR2 SMNVEV (reference sequence). The DNA for the CDR3 is TGTGCCAGCAGTTTAAACGGGAGGGCAGCAGATACGCAGTATTTT. Translating gives CASSLNGRAADTQYF.

This chain connects TRBV6-2 or TRBV6-3 to TRBJ2-7, with TRBD2 matching over 12 bases. The length of the CDR3 is 15 residues. CDR1 and CDR2 (germline): MNHEY, SVGEGT. V gave up 5 bases and J gave up 1 base; unmatched junction bases: 3. CDR3 region: CASSTGTSGSYEQYF. CDR3 bases: TGTGCCAGCAGTACGGGGACTAGCGGGTCCTACGAGCAGTACTTC.

The sample holds one count of this clone. V and J are TRBV19 and TRBJ2-1, with D unresolved. With 5 bases removed from V and 9 bases from J, the gap between germline ends came to 11 bases. The CDR3 is made up of 12 amino acids. Germline CDR1 LNHDA, CDR2 SQIVND (reference sequence). This CDR3 is CASSPWLGEQFF. CDR3 bases: TGTGCCAGTAGTCCTTGGCTTGGTGAGCAGTTCTTC.

CDR3 residues: CASSASITRTGGNTGELFF. CDR3 DNA: TGTGCCAGCAGCGCATCGATTACCCGGACAGGGGGCAACACCGGGGAGCTGTTTTTT. The V gene is TRBV9, the J gene TRBJ2-2; TRBD1 matches 11 bases. The junction had 12 bases not matched to a gene; V was cut back by 3 bases and J by 2 bases. CDR3 length: 19 amino acids. Germline V gene data show CDR1 as SGDLS and CDR2 as YYNGEE.

This clone showed up just once. The rearrangement links TRBV6-4 to TRBJ1-2; D is unresolved. The V end was cut by 2 bases, the J end by 5 bases, with 6 bases between. The CDR3 length is 12 residues. Germline V gene lookup returns CDR1 MRHNA and CDR2 SNTAGT. The CDR3 coding sequence is TGTGCCAGCAGTGACATCGGGTATGGCTACACCTTC. Protein product: CASSDIGYGYTF.

The chain combines TRBV18 with TRBJ2-6; tentatively, D is TRBD1 (8 bases). Germline assignment: CDR1 KGHSH and CDR2 LQKENI. The V end lost 1 base, the J end lost 0 bases, and 13 bases lay between the germline ends. This CDR3 spans 18 amino acids. As DNA, the CDR3 is TGTGCCAGCTCACCACGGACAGGGAGGGGCTCTGGGGCCAACGTCCTGACTTTC. Its translation is CASSPRTGRGSGANVLTF.

This clone was detected only a few times. The genes are TRBV6-2 or TRBV6-3 and TRBJ2-2; perhaps TRBD2 as D (6 bases). In germline, CDR1 is MNHEY, CDR2 SVGEGT. The CDR3 runs 17 residues. V was clipped by 2 bases and J by 5 bases, with 18 bases between them. The DNA of the CDR3 is TGTGCCAGCAGTTACCCAGCGGGCCGGGAGCGGACCGGGGAGCTGTTTTTT. Protein sequence: CASSYPAGRERTGELFF.